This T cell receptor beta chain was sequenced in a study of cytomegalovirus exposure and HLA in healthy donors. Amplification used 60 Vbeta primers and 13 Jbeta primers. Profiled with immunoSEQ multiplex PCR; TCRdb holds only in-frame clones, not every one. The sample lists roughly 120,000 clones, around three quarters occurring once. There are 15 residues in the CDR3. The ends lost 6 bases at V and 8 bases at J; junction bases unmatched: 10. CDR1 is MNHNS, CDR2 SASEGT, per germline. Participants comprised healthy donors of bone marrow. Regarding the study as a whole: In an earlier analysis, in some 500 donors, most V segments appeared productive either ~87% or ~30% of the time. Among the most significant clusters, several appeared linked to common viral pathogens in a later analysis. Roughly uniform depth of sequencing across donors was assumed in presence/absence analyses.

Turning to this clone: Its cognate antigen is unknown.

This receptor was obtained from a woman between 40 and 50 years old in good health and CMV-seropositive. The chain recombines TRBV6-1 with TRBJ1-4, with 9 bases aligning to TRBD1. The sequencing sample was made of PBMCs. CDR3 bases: TGTGCCAGCAGCACGGGACAGGGAGGGAGGGAAAAACTGTTTTTT. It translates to CASSTGQGGREKLFF.